The 30 T cell receptor beta chains presented below share a single source sample, sequenced in a study of shared T cell receptors in the human thymus. Only in-frame clones appear in the TCRdb table, and some are missing; sequencing was by immunoSEQ multiplex PCR. There are about 400,000 clones in the sample; just under 95% occur only once, and 0.015% to 0.02% lies in the top ten. Sample: thymocytes. These receptors all come from a human donor.

The V call is TRBV15, the J call TRBJ2-7; 7 bases match TRBD1. After removal of 3 bases from V and 3 bases from J, the junction contained 11 bases not matched to a gene. In germline, CDR1 is LNHNV, CDR2 YYDKDF (reference sequence). The length of the CDR3 is 16 residues. CDR3 in amino acids: CATSRATGTAYYEQYF. CDR3 DNA: TGTGCCACCAGCAGGGCCACAGGGACAGCGTACTACGAGCAGTACTTC.

The chain joins TRBV5-6 to TRBJ2-7, with D tentatively TRBD1 (6 bases). Germline V gives CDR1 SGHDT, CDR2 YYEEEE. CDR3 length equals 14 residues. V lost 4 bases to trimming and J lost 0 bases, with 11 bases between them. In DNA, the CDR3 is TGTGCCAGCAGCCTAGGACAGACCTCCTACGAGCAGTACTTC. It codes for CASSLGQTSYEQYF.

The gene calls are TRBV7-9 and TRBJ2-3; 9 bases fit TRBD1. This CDR3 has 16 residues. Germline V gives CDR1 SEHNR, CDR2 FQNEAQ (reference sequence). J was trimmed by 0 bases and V by 5 bases; bases with no gene match: 6. CDR3 coding DNA: TGTGCCAGCAGCCAGACAGGGGGTCTGAGCACAGATACGCAGTATTTT. Protein: CASSQTGGLSTDTQYF.

On this clone: At one boundary the junction diverges from the germline segment, which might be a read error. The chain employs TRBV28 and TRBJ2-3; D is uncertain. Germline values: CDR1 MDHEN, CDR2 SYDVKM. The CDR3 has 16 amino acids. Here the CDR3 reads CASSSTYPGPTYTQYF. CDR3 coding DNA: TGTGCCAGCAGTTCCACGTATCCCGGCCCCACATATACGCAGTATTTT.

The chain couples TRBV7-8 to TRBJ2-7, with TRBD2 matching 10 bases. V trimming: 5 bases; J trimming: 2 bases; junction bases outside the gene matches: 12. CDR3 length: 17 residues. CDR1 is SGHVS, CDR2 FQNEAQ, per germline. CDR3 region: CASSLKTSGRATYEQYF. The CDR3 coding sequence is TGTGCCAGCAGCCTAAAGACTAGCGGGCGAGCCACCTACGAGCAGTACTTC.

This chain links TRBV19 with TRBJ2-7, with 8 nucleotides matching TRBD2. Per the germline V gene, CDR1 is LNHDA and CDR2 is SQIVND (reference sequence). The V gene end was trimmed by 5 bases and the J gene end by 6 bases; junction bases not matched to a gene: 9. The CDR3 loop spans 14 amino acids. CDR3 nucleotides: TGTGCCAGTAGTGCCCTCGGGGCGGGAGGCGAGCAGTACTTC. Translation gives CASSALGAGGEQYF.

The rearrangement uses TRBV11-2 and TRBJ2-5, with TRBD2 identical over 14 bases. This CDR3 has 16 residues. The germline V gene encodes CDR1 SGHAT and CDR2 FQNNGV. The V gene end was trimmed by 2 bases and the J gene end by 11 bases; junction bases not matched to a gene: 10. The CDR3 DNA follows: TGTGCCAGCAGCTTAAGGGAGGGACTAGCGGGGGTCGTACAGTACTTC. Translation gives CASSLREGLAGVVQYF.

The V and J genes are TRBV19 and TRBJ1-1; weak D call: TRBD1 (5 bases). Looked up from germline, CDR1 is LNHDA and CDR2 is SQIVND (reference sequence). V lost 6 bases, J lost 4 bases, and 15 bases lay in between. This CDR3 is built from 14 residues. The CDR3 reads CASRGPSGSTEAFF. The CDR3 nucleotides are TGTGCCAGTAGGGGCCCCTCAGGGTCCACTGAAGCTTTCTTT.

V gene TRBV6-1 combines with J gene TRBJ2-4; 10 nucleotides align to TRBD2. The germline V gene encodes CDR1 MNHNS and CDR2 SASEGT. The junction had 11 bases not matched to a gene; V was cut back by 2 bases and J by 4 bases. This CDR3 region has 18 residues. Here the CDR3 reads CASSESRLAGDLKNIQYF. As DNA, the CDR3 is TGTGCCAGCAGTGAATCGCGTCTAGCGGGAGACTTAAAAAACATTCAGTACTTC.

V gene TRBV29-1 combines with J gene TRBJ2-1, with D possibly TRBD1 on 7 matching bases. V was shortened by 5 bases and J by 7 bases, with 30 bases between the two germline ends. The CDR3 sequence is 18 residues long. Germline loops: CDR1 SQVTM, CDR2 ANQGSEA. CDR3 in DNA: TGCAGCGTTAGGCTGGCAGGGGGTTTATCCGAGGGGGGAAATGAGCAGTTCTTC. It is translated as CSVRLAGGLSEGGNEQFF.

This clone was picked up one time. This sequence joins TRBV15 and TRBJ1-4, with TRBD1 identical over 8 bases. V dropped 0 bases and J dropped 3; count of bases not matched to a gene: 9. CDR3 length: 18 amino acids. Per the germline V gene, CDR1 is LNHNV and CDR2 is YYDKDF (reference sequence). This chain's CDR3 is CATSREPGQERANEKLFF. CDR3 sequence (DNA): TGTGCCACCAGCAGAGAACCGGGACAGGAGAGGGCTAATGAAAAACTGTTTTTT.

The rearrangement uses TRBV19 and TRBJ1-3; TRBD1 is a possible D gene (6 bases). This CDR3 comprises 16 residues. The V end was cut by 5 bases, the J end by 0 bases, with 14 bases between. CDR1 LNHDA and CDR2 SQIVND come from the germline V gene (reference sequence). The CDR3 region is CASSPPGASSGNTIYF. CDR3 DNA sequence: TGTGCCAGTAGTCCACCAGGGGCCAGCTCTGGAAACACCATATATTTT.

This chain joins TRBV29-1 and TRBJ2-2; TRBD2 aligns across 8 bases. Germline CDR1 and CDR2: SQVTM and ANQGSEA. The CDR3 covers 18 residues. Losses at the gene ends were 4 bases for V and 0 bases for J; bases not matched to a gene: 13. The CDR3 DNA sequence: TGCAGCGTTGGGGTAGCGGGACCAATCTCTTCGAACACCGGGGAGCTGTTTTTT. This encodes CSVGVAGPISSNTGELFF.

This clone was recorded only once. The rearrangement uses TRBV2 and TRBJ2-1; D perhaps matches TRBD1 (6 bases). The CDR3 runs 14 residues. Trimming removed 6 bases from V and 0 bases from J, with 9 bases in between. Per germline, CDR1 SNHLY and CDR2 FYNNEI. The CDR3 DNA is TGTGCCAGCAGAGGGGGTCTCTCCTACAATGAGCAGTTCTTC. It codes for CASRGGLSYNEQFF. Filled out from reference TRBV2 and TRBJ2-1, the complete variable domain reads EPEVTQTPSHQVTQMGQEVILRCVPISNHLYFYWYRQILGQKVEFLVSFYNNEISEKSEIFDDQFSVERPDGSNFTLKIRSTKLEDSAMYFCASRGGLSYNEQFFGPGTRLTVL.

This chain uses TRBV4-1 with TRBJ2-7, with D possibly TRBD2 on 5 matching bases. In germline, CDR1 is MGHRA, CDR2 YSYEKL. V lost 3 bases, J lost 3 bases, and 21 bases lay in between. The CDR3 is made up of 17 amino acids. For the CDR3, the DNA is TGCGCCAGCAGCCATCATCCGGGATCCCCGAGGAGCTACGAGCAGTACTTC. Translated: CASSHHPGSPRSYEQYF.

The gene calls are TRBV5-6 and TRBJ2-3, with D possibly being TRBD1 (6 bases). V was pared by 4 bases and J by 2 bases, with 17 bases between. The CDR3 length is 16 residues. Germline CDR1 reads SGHDT; CDR2 reads YYEEEE. The CDR3 loop is CASSAGTSDITDTQYF. CDR3 nucleotides: TGTGCCAGCAGCGCCGGGACATCCGACATCACAGATACGCAGTATTTT.

This clone was seen a single time. The chain employs TRBV29-1 and TRBJ1-3, with D unclear. Trimming cost V 3 bases and J 4 bases, with 10 bases left between them. The CDR3 spans 13 residues. Germline V gene data show CDR1 as SQVTM and CDR2 as ANQGSEA. The CDR3 sequence: CSVESLGGNTIYF. The CDR3 DNA reads TGCAGCGTTGAGAGTCTTGGGGGAAACACCATATATTTT. Full variable domain (remainder filled in from reference TRBV29-1 and TRBJ1-3): SAVISQKPSRDICQRGTSLTIQCQVDSQVTMMFWYRQQPGQSLTLIATANQGSEATYESGFVIDKFPISRPNLTFSTLTVSNMSPEDSSIYLCSVESLGGNTIYFGEGSWLTVV.

The chain joins TRBV29-1 to TRBJ1-1, with 10 positions matching TRBD1. The J segment lost 5 bases and the V segment lost 5 bases, leaving 14 bases of the junction unmatched. The CDR3 consists of 16 residues. Germline lookup yields CDR1 SQVTM and CDR2 ANQGSEA. CDR3 amino acids: CSVTPPVGTGDTEAFF. The CDR3, as DNA: TGCAGCGTTACGCCGCCAGTTGGGACAGGGGATACTGAAGCTTTCTTT.

This chain links TRBV5-6 with TRBJ2-3, with TRBD2 matching 9 bases. The CDR3 covers 17 residues. The V segment lost 6 bases and the J segment 2 bases; nucleotides outside the gene matches: 13. Germline CDR1 reads SGHDT; CDR2 reads YYEEEE. The CDR3 here is CASTRATAGGVTDTQYF. Here the CDR3 DNA reads TGTGCCAGCACCCGTGCAACGGCGGGAGGGGTCACAGATACGCAGTATTTT.

The rearrangement links TRBV28 to TRBJ2-4, with D unclear. V shed 4 bases and J shed 3 bases, with 13 bases lying between them. The CDR3 contains 15 residues. CDR1 is MDHEN, CDR2 SYDVKM, per germline. This CDR3 is CASSSSEGDKNIQYF. The DNA for the CDR3 is TGTGCCAGCAGTTCCTCGGAAGGAGACAAAAACATTCAGTACTTC.

J is TRBJ1-4 and V is TRBV15; D gene unclear. The V end was cut by 0 bases, the J end by 7 bases, with 3 bases between. Germline V gene lookup returns CDR1 LNHNV and CDR2 YYDKDF (reference sequence). The CDR3 covers 12 residues. CDR3 DNA: TGTGCCACCAGCAGAGATTGTGAAAAACTGTTTTTT. This codes for CATSRDCEKLFF.

The rearrangement joins TRBV5-4 to TRBJ2-1; 11 bases agree with TRBD2. This CDR3 comprises 16 residues. V dropped 1 base and J dropped 6; count of bases not matched to a gene: 6. The germline gives CDR1 SGHNT, CDR2 YYREEE (reference sequence). DNA of the CDR3: TGTGCCAGCAGCTTGACTAGCGGGAGTGGCAGCAATGAGCAGTTCTTC. Translating it yields CASSLTSGSGSNEQFF.

The chain combines TRBV6-1 with TRBJ1-1; unclear D gene. Germline V gene sequence: CDR1 MNHNS, CDR2 SASEGT. The ends were cut back, 5 bases at V and 4 bases at J, with 8 bases in the middle. The CDR3 runs 12 residues. DNA for the CDR3: TGTGCCAGCAGTTGGACGGTCACTGAAGCTTTCTTT. Protein product: CASSWTVTEAFF.

The V and J genes are TRBV10-3 and TRBJ2-7; D is unresolved. The length of the CDR3 is 12 residues. V was trimmed by 2 bases and J by 4 bases, leaving 6 bases between them. From germline, CDR1 is ENHRY and CDR2 SYGVKD. CDR3 DNA: TGTGCCATCAGTGAGGGTGCTTACGAGCAGTACTTC. Protein sequence: CAISEGAYEQYF.

The V and J genes are TRBV29-1 and TRBJ1-4; TRBD1 matches at 7 bases. Germline V gives CDR1 SQVTM, CDR2 ANQGSEA. CDR3 length: 13 residues. The ends lost 6 bases at V and 8 bases at J; junction bases unmatched: 9. The CDR3 bases are TGCAGCGTACTAACAGGGGCGGGCGAAAAACTGTTTTTT. Its protein is CSVLTGAGEKLFF.

The chain has TRBV28 and TRBJ2-7, with 8 bases aligning to TRBD2. CDR3 length equals 18 residues. Germline lookup yields CDR1 MDHEN and CDR2 SYDVKM. V dropped 0 bases and J dropped 2; count of bases not matched to a gene: 12. This CDR3 reads CASSLWSREGTNTYEQYF. CDR3 DNA sequence: TGTGCCAGCAGTTTATGGTCCCGGGAGGGGACGAATACCTACGAGCAGTACTTC.

This clone appeared a few times. Other DNA sequences in the sample encode the same CDR3. The CDR3 region is CASSLDYEQYF. As DNA, the CDR3 is TGTGCCAGCAGCTTAGATTACGAGCAGTACTTC. The rearrangement links TRBV7-9 to TRBJ2-7; no clear D. Germline loops: CDR1 SEHNR, CDR2 FQNEAQ (reference sequence). With 1 base removed from V and 4 bases from J, the gap between germline ends came to 2 bases. The CDR3 length is 11 residues.

The gene calls are TRBV5-1 and TRBJ2-7; a weak D match, TRBD2 (5 bases). Per germline, CDR1 SGHRS and CDR2 YFSETQ. V was clipped by 0 bases and J by 5 bases, with 12 bases between them. CDR3 length equals 14 residues. The CDR3 coding sequence is TGCGCCAGCAGCTTGGGACGGGGAAGAGACGAGCAGTACTTC. Its translation: CASSLGRGRDEQYF.

This clone was found once. J is TRBJ1-1 and V is TRBV28, with TRBD1 as a possible D gene (5 bases). CDR1 is MDHEN, CDR2 SYDVKM, per germline. V dropped 8 bases and J dropped 0 bases, with 7 bases sitting between them. The CDR3 has 12 amino acids. The CDR3 spells CASGTVNTEAFF. CDR3 coding DNA: TGTGCCAGCGGGACTGTGAACACTGAAGCTTTCTTT.

This clone was seen a single time. CDR3 nucleotides: TGTGCCAGCAGAAAGGCGGGAGCCACATACGTAGATACGCAGTATTTT. Its translation is CASRKAGATYVDTQYF. V is TRBV28 and J is TRBJ2-3, with 7 bases that match TRBD2. The CDR3 spans 16 residues. J gave up 5 bases and V 6 bases, and 14 bases lay outside the gene matches. Germline V CDR1 and CDR2: MDHEN, SYDVKM.